The 20 T cell receptor beta chains listed next were all sequenced from one sample in a study of T cell repertoires in cytomegalovirus infection. Their cognate antigens are unknown. Each CDR3 protein is one row after TCRdb ran MiXCR on the reads. Of 250,000 to 300,000 distinct CDR3 sequences in the sample, about 20% are singletons; the top ten hold roughly a fifth. The starting material was cultured PBMCs, obtained from culture after CMV antigen stimulation. These TCRs come from a human donor in good health (CMV status not recorded). Some clones in this sample may be carry-over from other donors' samples.

This clonotype turned up a few times. The chain carries TRBV20-1 and TRBJ2-4; D unclear. V dropped 3 bases and J dropped 3 bases, with 9 bases sitting between them. This CDR3 comprises 13 residues. Germline V gene lookup returns CDR1 DFQATT and CDR2 SNEGSKA (reference sequence). CDR3 protein: CSASGSSKNIQYF. The DNA of the CDR3 is TGCAGTGCTAGTGGGTCAAGCAAAAACATTCAGTACTTC.

This clonotype was seen more than once but under ten times. The CDR3 region has the DNA TGTGCCAGCAGCCACACCCCGACCTACGAGCAGTACTTC. This gives the protein CASSHTPTYEQYF. The V and J genes are TRBV6-1 and TRBJ2-7; no definite D call. CDR3 length equals 13 residues. V lost 6 bases and J 2 bases, leaving 11 bases between the germline ends. The germline V gene has CDR1 MNHNS and CDR2 SASEGT.

V usage is TRBV6-6 and J usage is TRBJ1-1; 8 bases are a match to TRBD1. The CDR3 has 15 amino acids. Germline V gives CDR1 MNHNY, CDR2 SVGAGI (reference sequence). Germline trimming cut 2 bases from V and 2 bases from J; bases unmatched to any gene: 4. The CDR3 DNA follows: TGTGCCAGCAGTTACGGGACAGGAACAAACACTGAAGCTTTCTTT. It encodes CASSYGTGTNTEAFF.

In this sample, this clonotype turned up many times. The rearrangement links TRBV7-2 to TRBJ1-1, with TRBD1 matching over 7 bases. Germline V gene lookup returns CDR1 SGHTA and CDR2 FQGNSA. Unmatched junction bases numbered 10, after V lost 3 bases and J lost 6 bases. This CDR3 has 15 amino acids. The CDR3 sequence is CASSLQGESGPEAFF. The CDR3 DNA sequence: TGTGCCAGCAGCTTGCAGGGGGAGTCGGGCCCTGAAGCTTTCTTT. The variable domain in full, with the rest retrieved from reference TRBV7-2 and TRBJ1-1, is GAGVSQSPSNKVTEKGKDVELRCDPISGHTALYWYRQSLGQGLEFLIYFQGNSAPDKSGLPSDRFSAERTGGSVSTLTIQRTQQEDSAVYLCASSLQGESGPEAFFGQGTRLTVV.

The chain employs TRBV12-3 or TRBV12-4 and TRBJ2-1; D is possibly TRBD2 (5 bases). The germline V and J ends were trimmed by 1 base and 8 bases, with 12 bases remaining between them. The CDR3 loop spans 14 amino acids. This chain's CDR3 is CASSLGPDGDEQFF. The CDR3, as DNA: TGTGCCAGCAGTTTAGGGCCCGACGGGGATGAGCAGTTCTTC.

Ten or more counts support this clonotype. The CDR3 DNA sequence: TGTGCCAGCGGGGATCGGACACCCTATGGCTACACCTTC. Its translation: CASGDRTPYGYTF. The chain employs TRBV12-3 or TRBV12-4 and TRBJ1-2; maybe TRBD1 (5 bases). Trimming pared 8 bases from V and 4 bases from J, leaving 14 bases between. The CDR3 has 13 amino acids.

This chain uses TRBV4-2 with TRBJ2-1; D is perhaps TRBD2 (6 bases). In germline, CDR1 is LGHNA, CDR2 YNFKEQ. The ends were cut back, 1 base at V and 4 bases at J, with 14 bases in the middle. The CDR3 is 16 amino acids. CDR3 nucleotides: TGTGCCAGCAGCCAAGCCGCTAGCGCGAGATACAATGAGCAGTTCTTC. Protein: CASSQAASARYNEQFF.

The chain links TRBV20-1 to TRBJ1-1; D ambiguous. Trimming pared 0 bases from V and 7 bases from J, leaving 18 bases between. Germline values: CDR1 DFQATT, CDR2 SNEGSKA (reference sequence). The CDR3 is 15 amino acids. The CDR3 nucleotides read TGCAGTGCTAGAGATCAGAGAGCAGGTCCGAATGAAGCTTTCTTT. Translation gives CSARDQRAGPNEAFF.

The sample holds many counts of this clonotype. This rearrangement joins TRBV7-2 to TRBJ2-3, with 7 nucleotides matching TRBD2. CDR3 size: 16 residues. Trimming cost V 4 bases and J 3 bases; bases outside gene matches: 10. Germline assignment: CDR1 SGHTA and CDR2 FQGNSA. In nucleotides, the CDR3 is TGTGCCAGCAGCTCGGGCGGAGGCGGGAGTACAGATACGCAGTATTTT. Protein sequence: CASSSGGGGSTDTQYF.

This clonotype was counted ten times or more. V is TRBV7-8 and J is TRBJ1-5; D uncertain. CDR3 size: 17 residues. Trimming removed 3 bases from V and 0 bases from J, with 15 bases in between. Per the germline V gene, CDR1 is SGHVS and CDR2 is FQNEAQ. Here the CDR3 DNA reads TGTGCCAGCAGCTTCGCGGAGAGAAGGATTAGCAATCAGCCCCAGCATTTT. Translating gives CASSFAERRISNQPQHF.

V usage is TRBV28 and J usage is TRBJ2-7, with D possibly being TRBD1 (7 bases). Germline-derived CDR1 and CDR2 are MDHEN and SYDVKM. CDR3 length: 14 residues. Between the trimmed V and J ends, which lost 6 bases and 3 bases, there was a span of 15 bases. CDR3 in amino acids: CASSLGGDSYEQYV. DNA for the CDR3: TGTGCCAGCAGCCTTGGAGGGGACAGCTACGAGCAGTACGTC.

In this sample, this clonotype turned up once. The chain uses TRBV5-1 and TRBJ1-6; D call uncertain. Deletions cut 6 bases from V and 0 bases from J, with 10 bases between. The CDR3 has 15 residues. Germline V gene lookup returns CDR1 SGHRS and CDR2 YFSETQ. CDR3 bases: TGCGCCAGCACCCTGTCTAGCTCCTATAATTCACCCCTCCACTTT. It encodes CASTLSSSYNSPLHF. Based on the CDR3 plus reference TRBV5-1 and TRBJ1-6, the full variable domain is KAGVTQTPRYLIKTRGQQVTLSCSPISGHRSVSWYQQTPGQGLQFLFEYFSETQRNKGNFPGRFSGRQFSNSRSEMNVSTLELGDSALYLCASTLSSSYNSPLHFGNGTRLTVT.

This chain's CDR3 is CASSVGLADLNYEQYV. For the CDR3, the DNA is TGTGCCAGCAGTGTGGGACTAGCGGACCTAAACTACGAGCAGTACGTC. This sequence joins TRBV6-1 and TRBJ2-7, with 11 bases aligning to TRBD2. There are 16 residues in the CDR3. Per the germline V gene, CDR1 is MNHNS and CDR2 is SASEGT. The V segment lost 4 bases and the J segment 3 bases; nucleotides outside the gene matches: 8.

The V gene is TRBV25-1, the J gene TRBJ2-7; tentatively, D is TRBD2 (5 bases). In germline, CDR1 is MGHDK, CDR2 SYGVNS. This CDR3 has 11 amino acids. The V and J ends lost 6 bases and 7 bases respectively, with 10 bases between them. CDR3 region: CASSRTREQYF. In nucleotides, the CDR3 is TGTGCCAGCAGCCGAACTAGGGAGCAGTACTTC.

This clonotype occurred many times. The chain carries TRBV7-2 and TRBJ2-6, with 8 bases identical to TRBD1. Trimming at V came to 4 bases and at J to 2 bases, leaving 1 base not matched to a gene. Germline V CDR1 and CDR2: SGHTA, FQGNSA. The CDR3 has 15 amino acids. CDR3 nucleotide sequence: TGTGCCAGCAGCTCGGACAGGGCTGGGGCCAACGTCCTGACTTTC. Translating it yields CASSSDRAGANVLTF.

This chain links TRBV7-2 with TRBJ1-1, with TRBD1 as a possible D gene (6 bases). The CDR3 consists of 14 residues. Germline loops: CDR1 SGHTA, CDR2 FQGNSA. The V and J ends lost 2 bases and 7 bases respectively, with 14 bases between them. The CDR3 bases are TGTGCCAGCAGCTTAAATACAGGGAGGGTTGAAGCTTTCTTT. The encoded protein is CASSLNTGRVEAFF.

Ten or more counts support this clonotype. The chain carries TRBV7-9 and TRBJ2-7, with TRBD2 as a possible D gene (6 bases). The CDR3 runs 18 residues. V shed 5 bases and J shed 1 base, with 24 bases lying between them. Germline V gene data show CDR1 as SEHNR and CDR2 as FQNEAQ (reference sequence). CDR3 protein: CASSLGSFSGPESYEQYF. The CDR3 coding sequence is TGTGCCAGCAGCCTCGGTTCCTTTAGCGGTCCCGAGTCCTACGAGCAGTACTTC.

This clonotype has a count of ten or more. The chain employs TRBV12-3 or TRBV12-4 and TRBJ2-3; D not certain. V was cut by 7 bases and J by 4 bases, with 9 bases left in between. This CDR3 is built from 12 residues. The CDR3 sequence: CASTTTADTQYF. Here the CDR3 DNA reads TGTGCCAGCACCACGACCGCAGATACGCAGTATTTT.

This clonotype occurred a few times. The genes are TRBV11-2 and TRBJ2-2, with D possibly matching TRBD2 (6 bases). CDR1 is SGHAT, CDR2 FQNNGV, per germline. The ends were cut back, 5 bases at V and 6 bases at J, with 19 bases in the middle. This CDR3 has 16 residues. CDR3 region: CASSPSWGELAGELFF. The CDR3 DNA reads as TGTGCCAGCAGCCCTTCTTGGGGGGAGCTGGCCGGGGAGCTGTTTTTT.

The J gene is TRBJ1-1, the V gene TRBV19, with D possibly TRBD1 on 5 matching bases. From germline, CDR1 is LNHDA and CDR2 SQIVND (reference sequence). V was clipped by 4 bases and J by 1 base, with 13 bases between them. The CDR3 covers 15 residues. CDR3 residues: CASSTSGTRNTEAFF. CDR3 sequence (DNA): TGTGCCAGTAGTACCTCCGGGACCAGGAACACTGAAGCTTTCTTT.